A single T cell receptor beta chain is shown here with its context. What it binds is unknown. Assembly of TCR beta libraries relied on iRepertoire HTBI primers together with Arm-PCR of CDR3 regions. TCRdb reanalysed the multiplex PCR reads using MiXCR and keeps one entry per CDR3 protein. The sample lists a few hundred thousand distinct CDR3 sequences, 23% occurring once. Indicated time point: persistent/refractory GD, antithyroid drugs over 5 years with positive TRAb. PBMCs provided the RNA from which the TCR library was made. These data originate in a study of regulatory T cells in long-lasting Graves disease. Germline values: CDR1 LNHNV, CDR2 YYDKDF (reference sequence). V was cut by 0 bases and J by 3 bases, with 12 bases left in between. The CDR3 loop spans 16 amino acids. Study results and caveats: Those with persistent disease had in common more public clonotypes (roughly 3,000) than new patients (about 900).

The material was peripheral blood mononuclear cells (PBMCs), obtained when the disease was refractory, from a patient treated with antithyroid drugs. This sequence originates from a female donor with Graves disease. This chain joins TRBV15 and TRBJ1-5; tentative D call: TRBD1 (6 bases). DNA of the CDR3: TGTGCCACCAGCAGAGATGCCAGGGGTAACAATCAGCCCCAGCATTTT. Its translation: CATSRDARGNNQPQHF.